Listed here are 13 T cell receptor beta chains from one sample, sequenced in a study of blood T cell repertoires in COVID-19. Produced via immunoSEQ multiplex PCR; TCRdb's table is partial and in-frame only. The sample records over 300,000 clones, about nine tenths being singletons. The specimen was PBMCs or T cells enriched from blood (not recorded which). The receptors originated from a woman aged 18-30 years who had recovered from COVID-19.

The chain joins TRBV9 to TRBJ1-2, with D possibly being TRBD1 (6 bases). The V gene's germline CDR1 is SGDLS and CDR2 YYNGEE. The CDR3 has 16 amino acids. The germline V and J ends were trimmed by 0 bases and 6 bases, with 18 bases remaining between them. The CDR3 loop is CASSVETAGDYHGYTF. In DNA, the CDR3 is TGTGCCAGCAGCGTAGAGACAGCAGGGGATTATCATGGCTACACCTTC. Variable domain in full (rest from reference TRBV9 and TRBJ1-2): DSGVTQTPKHLITATGQRVTLRCSPRSGDLSVYWYQQSLDQGLQFLIQYYNGEERAKGNILERFSAQQFPDLHSELNLSSLELGDSALYFCASSVETAGDYHGYTFGSGTRLTVV.

V and J are TRBV10-1 and TRBJ2-3, with TRBD1 as a possible D gene (7 bases). In germline, CDR1 is WNHNN, CDR2 SYGVQD (reference sequence). This CDR3 region has 16 residues. V lost 8 bases, J lost 0 bases, and 18 bases lay in between. CDR3 coding DNA: TGCGCCAGCGTCAAAGTTGCGGGACAGAGCACAGATACGCAGTATTTT. Its protein product is CASVKVAGQSTDTQYF.

The chain carries TRBV24-1 and TRBJ2-7; 7 nucleotides agree with TRBD1. From germline, CDR1 is KGHDR and CDR2 SFDVKD. V lost 1 base and J lost 0; bases outside the gene matches: 14. This CDR3 spans 19 amino acids. CDR3 bases: TGTGCCACCAGTGATTTTTTTGGACAGGCTGAGGATCGCTCCTACGAGCAGTACTTC. Protein product: CATSDFFGQAEDRSYEQYF.

The chain employs TRBV9 and TRBJ1-1; D is perhaps TRBD1 (5 bases). V gave up 4 bases and J gave up 1 base, with 17 bases separating them. Germline V gene lookup returns CDR1 SGDLS and CDR2 YYNGEE. The length of the CDR3 is 16 residues. CDR3 loop: CASSSLGGTANTEAFF. CDR3 bases: TGTGCCAGCAGCTCCCTTGGGGGGACGGCGAACACTGAAGCTTTCTTT.

CDR3 loop: CASSVTGNQPQHF. CDR3 sequence (DNA): TGCGCCAGCAGCGTAACAGGCAATCAGCCCCAGCATTTT. The chain joins TRBV4-1 to TRBJ1-5; D remains unclear. With 5 bases removed from V and 2 bases from J, the gap between germline ends came to 7 bases. The germline V gene encodes CDR1 MGHRA and CDR2 YSYEKL. The CDR3 consists of 13 residues.

In its sample, this clone was seen many times. The chain couples TRBV7-3 to TRBJ1-1, with D maybe TRBD1 (5 bases). The V and J ends lost 3 bases and 2 bases respectively, with 7 bases between them. The CDR3 spans 13 residues. Germline lookup yields CDR1 SGHTA and CDR2 FQGTGA. CDR3 amino acids: CASSFRANTEAFF. DNA of the CDR3: TGTGCCAGCAGCTTCAGGGCAAACACTGAAGCTTTCTTT.

This clone was seen a handful of times. The chain links TRBV3-1 (or the pseudogene TRBV3-2) to TRBJ1-1; D possibly corresponds to TRBD1 (6 bases). Trimming cost V 8 bases and J 6 bases, with 16 bases left between them. The CDR3 is 13 residues long. CDR1 and CDR2 from the germline V gene are LGHDT and YNNKEL (reference sequence). CDR3 region: CASGGAGRPEAFF. CDR3 nucleotide sequence: TGTGCCAGCGGGGGGGCAGGGCGGCCTGAAGCTTTCTTT.

J is TRBJ1-2 and V is TRBV7-5; TRBD1 is taken as the D call from the table, unchecked against the DNA. TRBV7-5 is classified as a pseudogene. This CDR3 spans 17 amino acids. The CDR3, as DNA: TGTGCCAGAAGCTTAGGGGCAGTCCCCAACAATAACTATGGCTACACCTTC. This codes for CARSLGAVPNNNYGYTF.

This clone was picked up a small number of times. This chain connects TRBV7-2 to TRBJ2-7, with 7 nucleotides matching TRBD2. The CDR3 has 18 residues. The V and J ends lost 4 bases and 4 bases, in that order; junction bases with no gene match: 19. CDR1 is SGHTA, CDR2 FQGNSA, per germline. The CDR3 DNA sequence: TGTGCCAGCAGCTCCGGGGCAAAAGGGCGGGGGAGAATTTACGAGCAGTACTTC. This encodes CASSSGAKGRGRIYEQYF.

The V and J genes are TRBV2 and TRBJ2-7; 8 bases align to TRBD1. The CDR3 loop spans 14 amino acids. Germline CDR1 SNHLY, CDR2 FYNNEI. V lost 8 bases to trimming and J lost 3 bases; unmatched junction nucleotides: 9. The CDR3 loop is CASADGQGFYEQYF. CDR3 in DNA: TGTGCCAGCGCCGACGGACAGGGCTTCTACGAGCAGTACTTC.

The chain uses TRBV4-1 and TRBJ2-7; unclear D gene. The germline V gene encodes CDR1 MGHRA and CDR2 YSYEKL. This CDR3 has 12 amino acids. V was pared by 3 bases and J by 9 bases, with 12 bases between. The CDR3 nucleotides read TGCGCCAGCAGCCATTTCCCCCGGGTGCAGTACTTC. It codes for CASSHFPRVQYF.

The chain recombines TRBV5-8 with TRBJ2-5; 9 nucleotides agree with TRBD1. V gave up 8 bases and J gave up 5 bases; unmatched junction bases: 7. Germline-derived CDR1 and CDR2 are SGHTS and YDEGEE. This CDR3 has 13 amino acids. The CDR3 coding sequence is TGTGCCAGAGGCGAGGGGACAGGGGAGACCCAGTACTTC. It encodes CARGEGTGETQYF.

The rearrangement links TRBV29-1 to TRBJ2-5; D gene uncertain. Germline-derived CDR1 and CDR2 are SQVTM and ANQGSEA. There are 13 residues in the CDR3. With 4 bases removed from V and 5 bases from J, the gap between germline ends came to 14 bases. This CDR3 is CSVGTGARETQYF. The CDR3 DNA reads as TGCAGCGTTGGAACGGGTGCAAGGGAGACCCAGTACTTC.